Each of the 23 T cell receptor beta chains below was sequenced from the same sample in a study of radiation and T cells in renal cell carcinoma. Noted time point: blood 2 weeks post-SBRT. The treatment was: 15 Gy SBRT to primary tumor, nephrectomy 4 weeks later. Assay: immunoSEQ multiplex PCR; the TCRdb copy retains only in-frame clones and omits some. The sample lists 120,000 or so clones, 88% occurring once. The source material was blood, sampled from a patient whose treatment included radiotherapy and nephrectomy. The origin of the receptors is a woman aged 65 to 85 with renal cell carcinoma.

The chain recombines TRBV27 with TRBJ1-2; 8 nucleotides match TRBD1. CDR1 is MNHEY and CDR2 is SMNVEV in the germline V gene (reference sequence). The CDR3 consists of 14 residues. V shed 1 base and J 8 bases; nucleotides not matched to a gene: 6. The CDR3 reads CASSLLGQGAGYTF. The CDR3 DNA reads as TGTGCCAGCAGTTTATTAGGGCAGGGGGCCGGCTACACCTTC.

The gene calls are TRBV7-2 and TRBJ2-3; 8 nucleotides agree with TRBD2. The CDR3 consists of 15 residues. Germline assignment: CDR1 SGHTA and CDR2 FQGNSA. The trim removed 5 bases at V and 2 bases at J, leaving 6 bases unmatched. Here the CDR3 DNA reads TGTGCCAGCAGCCCCCGGGGGGGGCACACAGATACGCAGTATTTT. Protein sequence: CASSPRGGHTDTQYF.

V is TRBV6-5 and J is TRBJ2-7, with 8 bases that match TRBD1. CDR1 is MNHEY, CDR2 SVGAGI, per germline. V lost 8 bases and J lost 2; bases outside the gene matches: 5. CDR3 length: 13 amino acids. CDR3 loop: CASGFRGPYEQYF. The CDR3, as DNA: TGTGCCAGCGGCTTCAGGGGGCCCTACGAGCAGTACTTC.

This clone appeared once. The V call is TRBV5-1, the J call TRBJ2-2, with 10 bases lining up with TRBD2. Trimming at V came to 4 bases and at J to 1 base, leaving 4 bases not matched to a gene. The germline CDR1 and CDR2 sequences are SGHRS and YFSETQ. CDR3 size: 16 residues. CDR3 sequence (DNA): TGCGCCAGCAGCCACCGGACTAGCGGGAACACCGGGGAGCTGTTTTTT. The encoded protein is CASSHRTSGNTGELFF.

The genes are TRBV19 and TRBJ1-2; 10 positions agree with TRBD1. Germline V gene data show CDR1 as LNHDA and CDR2 as SQIVND (reference sequence). The CDR3 has 14 amino acids. V shed 4 bases and J 6 bases; nucleotides not matched to a gene: 5. CDR3 loop: CASSTRTGGDGYTF. The CDR3 DNA is TGTGCCAGTAGTACCCGGACAGGGGGAGATGGCTACACCTTC.

This chain joins TRBV7-9 and TRBJ2-5, with 8 nucleotides matching TRBD2. Trimming took 5 bases from V and 2 from J; bases not matched to a gene: 10. The CDR3 is 16 amino acids. Germline values: CDR1 SEHNR, CDR2 FQNEAQ (reference sequence). CDR3 DNA: TGTGCCAGCAGCGCAACTCCCGGGACTAGTCAAGAGACCCAGTACTTC. Translated, it gives CASSATPGTSQETQYF.

The rearrangement uses TRBV27 and TRBJ1-5; TRBD1 matches 8 bases. The CDR3 runs 15 residues. The V gene end was trimmed by 3 bases and the J gene end by 6 bases; junction bases not matched to a gene: 7. CDR1 is MNHEY and CDR2 is SMNVEV in the germline V gene (reference sequence). The CDR3 DNA reads TGTGCCAGCAGTTTTGCAGGGGGCAAGAGTCAGCCCCAGCATTTT. It specifies CASSFAGGKSQPQHF.

This chain connects TRBV4-2 to TRBJ2-1; D is perhaps TRBD2 (6 bases). The V gene's germline CDR1 is LGHNA and CDR2 YNFKEQ. V lost 8 bases and J 3 bases, leaving 14 bases between the germline ends. CDR3 length: 14 amino acids. Here the CDR3 reads CASRRDSDYNEQFF. The DNA of the CDR3 is TGTGCCAGCCGCCGGGACTCAGACTACAATGAGCAGTTCTTC.

The J gene is TRBJ1-4, the V gene TRBV13; D gene uncertain. Germline loops: CDR1 PRHDT, CDR2 FYEKMQ (reference sequence). The CDR3 contains 14 residues. Trimming took off 5 bases at V and 2 bases at J, with 9 bases between the two ends. The CDR3, as DNA: TGTGCCAGCAGCCCGCGGACGACTAATGAAAAACTGTTTTTT. Translated, it gives CASSPRTTNEKLFF. Looking up the rest from reference TRBV13 and TRBJ1-4 gives the full variable domain: AAGVIQSPRHLIKEKRETATLKCYPIPRHDTVYWYQQGPGQDPQFLISFYEKMQSDKGSIPDRFSAQQFSDYHSELNMSSLELGDSALYFCASSPRTTNEKLFFGSGTQLSVL.

This chain uses TRBV28 with TRBJ1-5, with D unresolved. Looked up from germline, CDR1 is MDHEN and CDR2 is SYDVKM. V gave up 2 bases and J gave up 7 bases, with 18 bases separating them. The CDR3 runs to 16 residues. The CDR3 reads CASSLNPLQVVQPQHF. The CDR3 DNA reads as TGTGCCAGCAGTTTAAACCCTCTCCAGGTGGTGCAGCCCCAGCATTTT.

The chain combines TRBV5-6 with TRBJ2-5; 8 nucleotides align to TRBD1. The J call may be faulty, since TRBJ2-7 better matches the DNA end. From germline, CDR1 is SGHDT and CDR2 YYEEEE. The CDR3 has 15 amino acids. The CDR3 bases are TGTGCCAGCAGCTTGGAGATCGGACAGGGATACGAGCAGTACTTC. Translated: CASSLEIGQGYEQYF.

The chain uses TRBV13 and TRBJ2-5; perhaps D is TRBD1 or TRBD2 (5 bases each). The J call may not be correct, given that the DNA end is closer to TRBJ2-7. Germline V gene data show CDR1 as PRHDT and CDR2 as FYEKMQ (reference sequence). The CDR3 is 15 amino acids. The CDR3 bases are TGTGCCAGCAGCACCCGGGGCACGAGCTCCTACGAGCAGTACTTC. Amino acid sequence: CASSTRGTSSYEQYF.

V is TRBV7-2 and J is TRBJ1-4, with D perhaps matching TRBD1 (5 bases). Trimming took 5 bases from V and 0 from J, leaving 10 bases between them. Germline V gene sequence: CDR1 SGHTA, CDR2 FQGNSA. The CDR3 runs to 15 residues. The CDR3, as DNA: TGTGCCAGCAGCGAGACAGTCGCAACTAATGAAAAACTGTTTTTT. As protein: CASSETVATNEKLFF.

The chain carries TRBV7-2 and TRBJ2-5; D is possibly TRBD2 (6 bases). The CDR3 is made up of 14 amino acids. The ends were cut back, 1 base at V and 4 bases at J, with 10 bases in the middle. Per germline, CDR1 SGHTA and CDR2 FQGNSA. DNA for the CDR3: TGTGCCAGCAGCTTAGATGCTAGCGTAGAGACCCAGTACTTC. Encoded protein: CASSLDASVETQYF.

The chain recombines TRBV5-6 with TRBJ1-2; unclear D gene. Deletions cut 3 bases from V and 10 bases from J, with 13 bases between. Per germline, CDR1 SGHDT and CDR2 YYEEEE. There are 12 residues in the CDR3. The DNA for the CDR3 is TGTGCCAGCAGCTCTGGGAAGAGGGACTACACCTTC. It encodes CASSSGKRDYTF. The whole variable domain, remainder taken from reference TRBV5-6 and TRBJ1-2, is DAGVTQSPTHLIKTRGQQVTLRCSPKSGHDTVSWYQQALGQGPQFIFQYYEEEERQRGNFPDRFSGHQFPNYSSELNVNALLLGDSALYLCASSSGKRDYTFGSGTRLTVV.

The rearrangement uses TRBV6-1 and TRBJ1-2; tentative D call: TRBD1 (5 bases). V was pared by 7 bases and J by 5 bases, with 17 bases between. Germline loops: CDR1 MNHNS, CDR2 SASEGT. The CDR3 sequence is 14 residues long. The chain's CDR3 is CASTPSRGGYGYTF. The CDR3 nucleotides are TGTGCCAGCACCCCGTCTAGGGGAGGGTATGGCTACACCTTC.

This chain joins TRBV7-9 and TRBJ2-4, with 10 bases identical to TRBD2. V shed 3 bases and J 8 bases; nucleotides not matched to a gene: 7. Germline lookup yields CDR1 SEHNR and CDR2 FQNEAQ (reference sequence). The CDR3 loop spans 15 amino acids. As DNA, the CDR3 is TGTGCCAGCAGCTTGAGTAGCGGGGGGCCGGACATTCAGTACTTC. This gives the protein CASSLSSGGPDIQYF.

The rearrangement joins TRBV27 to TRBJ2-2; TRBD1 matches at 7 bases. Germline V gene sequence: CDR1 MNHEY, CDR2 SMNVEV (reference sequence). The CDR3 has 15 amino acids. Trimming took 0 bases from V and 3 from J; bases not matched to a gene: 1. This CDR3 is CASSLSTGYTGELFF. The CDR3, as DNA: TGTGCCAGCAGTTTATCGACAGGGTACACCGGGGAGCTGTTTTTT.

The rearrangement uses TRBV6-1 and TRBJ1-3; D is undetermined. Germline CDR1 and CDR2: MNHNS and SASEGT. Between the trimmed V and J ends, which lost 2 bases and 3 bases, there was a span of 11 bases. The CDR3 consists of 15 residues. In DNA form, the CDR3 reads TGTGCCAGCAGTGAATACGGGCAGAGTGGAAACACCATATATTTT. This gives the protein CASSEYGQSGNTIYF.

V gene TRBV5-1 combines with J gene TRBJ2-5; the match to TRBD1 covers 10 bases. The length of the CDR3 is 16 residues. V dropped 5 bases and J dropped 1; count of bases not matched to a gene: 8. In germline, CDR1 is SGHRS, CDR2 YFSETQ. The CDR3 DNA is TGCGCCAGCAGTTTTGCCGGGACAGGGGCCCAAGAGACCCAGTACTTC. Translating gives CASSFAGTGAQETQYF.

The chain couples TRBV28 to TRBJ1-4; TRBD1 might be the D (6 bases). The V end lost 2 bases, the J end lost 8 bases, and 15 bases lay between the germline ends. CDR1 is MDHEN, CDR2 SYDVKM, per germline. CDR3 length equals 15 residues. The CDR3 loop reads CASSLPSQGIEKLFF. The CDR3 DNA follows: TGTGCCAGCAGTTTACCCTCACAGGGTATCGAAAAACTGTTTTTT. The full variable domain, with the rest looked up from reference TRBV28 and TRBJ1-4, is DVKVTQSSRYLVKRTGEKVFLECVQDMDHENMFWYRQDPGLGLRLIYFSYDVKMKEKGDIPEGYSVSREKKERFSLILESASTNQTSMYLCASSLPSQGIEKLFFGSGTQLSVL.

V is TRBV28 and J is TRBJ1-1; D is perhaps TRBD1 (5 bases). Trimming removed 1 base at V and 1 base at J, with 10 bases between. Germline assignment: CDR1 MDHEN and CDR2 SYDVKM. The CDR3 extends over 15 amino acids. The CDR3 DNA is TGTGCCAGCAGTTTATCCTCCACAGGGAACACTGAAGCTTTCTTT. It yields the protein CASSLSSTGNTEAFF. The full variable domain, rest sourced from reference TRBV28 and TRBJ1-1, is DVKVTQSSRYLVKRTGEKVFLECVQDMDHENMFWYRQDPGLGLRLIYFSYDVKMKEKGDIPEGYSVSREKKERFSLILESASTNQTSMYLCASSLSSTGNTEAFFGQGTRLTVV.

The chain links TRBV28 to TRBJ2-4; 14 bases align to TRBD2. Germline loops: CDR1 MDHEN, CDR2 SYDVKM. J gave up 1 base and V 5 bases, and 13 bases lay outside the gene matches. This CDR3 comprises 20 residues. DNA of the CDR3: TGTGCCAGCAGTGCCGGACTAGCGGGGGGAGCAGGGTCGGCCAAAAACATTCAGTACTTC. It translates to CASSAGLAGGAGSAKNIQYF.